This T cell receptor beta chain was observed in a study of blood T cell repertoires in COVID-19. Original processing methods: Reference gene primer amplification in the assay estimated nucleated cell counts. TCRdb's table, derived via immunoSEQ multiplex PCR, lists solely in-frame clones and lacks some. The V and J calls and clone size come from that table; D and trimming were worked out from the DNA. The sample lists 180,000 or so clones; 70% to 90% were seen once. Trimming left V 4 bases short and J 6 bases short, with 12 bases between. The CDR3 has 13 amino acids. In germline, CDR1 is LGHNA, CDR2 YSLEER.

Sequencing was done on a sample of peripheral blood. The chain joins TRBV4-3 to TRBJ1-1; weak D call: TRBD1 (5 bases). This receptor was taken from a woman at least 80 years old with acute or convalescent COVID-19. This CDR3 reads CASSLRRDSEAFF. For the CDR3, the DNA is TGCGCCAGCAGCCTAAGACGGGACTCTGAAGCTTTCTTT.